Listed below are T cell receptor beta chains from one sample, sequenced in a study of blood T cell repertoires in COVID-19. TCRdb keeps only in-frame clones here, not all; method: immunoSEQ multiplex PCR. This repertoire shows about 300,000 clones, about 90% found once; its top ten account for over 5%. The source material was peripheral blood. These receptors all stem from a woman aged 50 to 65 with COVID-19, enrolled during active disease. The CDR3 runs from the conserved cysteine through the conserved F or W. D genes are given only for firm matches. Expanded clones get a size class; other rows say once, few or many, or leave the size out.

d_gene	v_gene	abundance	j_gene	CDR3nt	CDR3aa
TRBD1	TRBV3-1/TRBV3-2	NA	TRBJ2-7	TGTGCCAGCAGCCAAGATTTCGGACAGGGCTCCTACGAGCAGTACTTC	CASSQDFGQGSYEQYF
NA	TRBV5-1	NA	TRBJ2-3	TGCGCCAGCTGTAGGCTGCAGGTAATAGATACGCAGTATTTT	CASCRLQVIDTQYF
TRBD1	TRBV18	NA	TRBJ1-6	TGTGCCAGCTCAGCGGACAGGCAGAAATCACCCCTCCACTTT	CASSADRQKSPLHF
TRBD2	TRBV6-6	NA	TRBJ2-1	TGTGCCAGCAGTCCCCTCATGGTAGCGGGAGTAGTATACAATGAGCAGTTCTTC	CASSPLMVAGVVYNEQFF
NA	TRBV21-1	NA	TRBJ2-7	TGTGCCAGCGCAGGGTTTTTCCCCCCCGAGCAGTACTTC	CASAGFFPPEQYF
NA	TRBV9	NA	TRBJ2-5	TGTGCCAGCAGCGTAGGTACAGGACAAGAGACCCAGTACTTC	CASSVGTGQETQYF
NA	TRBV21-1	few	TRBJ1-5	TGTGCCAGCAGCAAAGGGGGGCCCATAGCAGGTCAGCCCCAGCATTTT	CASSKGGPIAGQPQHF
NA	TRBV19	NA	TRBJ1-1	TGTGCCAGTAGCCTATACGTGAACACTGAAGCTTTCTTT	CASSLYVNTEAFF
TRBD1	TRBV7-3	NA	TRBJ2-2	TGTGCCAGCAGCGTACGACAGGGGGCGAACACCGGGGAGCTGTTTTTT	CASSVRQGANTGELFF
TRBD1	TRBV5-4	NA	TRBJ2-2	TGTGCCAGCAGCCCAGGGGGACAGGGGGCGCCCGGGGAGCTGTTTTTT	CASSPGGQGAPGELFF
TRBD1	TRBV7-9	NA	TRBJ1-6	TGTGCCAGCAGCCCGGGGGACAGAAGGGATTCACCCCTCCACTTT	CASSPGDRRDSPLHF
NA	TRBV18	NA	TRBJ2-2	TGTGCCAGCTCCGGACAGAACACCGGGGAGCTGTTTTTT	CASSGQNTGELFF